The 7 T cell receptor beta chains presented below share a single source sample, sequenced in a study of identical twins. TCRdb reanalysed the 5' RACE reads using MiXCR and keeps one entry per CDR3 protein. The table includes about 1.7 million distinct CDR3 sequences, about 31% detected once. The sample comprised cord blood. The receptors were sampled from a newborn girl in good health.

This clonotype was detected a few times. The chain's CDR3 is CSARGGEGGKVPDTQYF. The CDR3, as DNA: TGCAGTGCTAGGGGGGGTGAGGGAGGGAAAGTCCCAGATACGCAGTATTTT. This chain connects TRBV20-1 to TRBJ2-3; 7 nucleotides line up with TRBD2. The CDR3 is made up of 17 amino acids. Germline CDR1 is DFQATT and CDR2 is SNEGSKA (reference sequence). The V and J ends lost 3 bases and 4 bases, in that order; junction bases with no gene match: 16.

This clonotype appeared a few times. The rearrangement links TRBV7-9 to TRBJ2-7; TRBD1 is a possible D gene (6 bases). From germline, CDR1 is SEHNR and CDR2 FQNEAQ (reference sequence). The CDR3 runs 17 residues. Trimming took off 2 bases at V and 3 bases at J, with 20 bases between the two ends. CDR3 DNA sequence: TGTGCCAGCAGCTTAAGCCCGGGACAAGGCAGCCTCTACGAGCAGTACTTC. Translated: CASSLSPGQGSLYEQYF.

The chain recombines TRBV25-1 with TRBJ1-1; D uncertain. Germline CDR1 reads MGHDK; CDR2 reads SYGVNS. This CDR3 spans 13 amino acids. Trimming stripped 2 bases from V and 4 bases from J, with 8 bases between. The CDR3, as DNA: TGTGCCAGCAGTGAAGGTGGGGTCACTGAAGCTTTCTTT. It is translated as CASSEGGVTEAFF.

In its sample, this clonotype was seen a few times. V and J are TRBV28 and TRBJ2-4; TRBD2 matches 10 bases. CDR1 and CDR2 (germline): MDHEN, SYDVKM. V was clipped by 2 bases and J by 1 base; unmatched bases: 5. This CDR3 is 17 amino acids long. The CDR3 reads CASSLSDSGRAKNIQYF. CDR3 DNA sequence: TGTGCCAGCAGTTTAAGCGATAGCGGGAGGGCCAAAAACATTCAGTACTTC.

This clonotype was counted between two and nine times. This chain connects TRBV11-2 to TRBJ2-1, with 11 nucleotides matching TRBD2. This CDR3 region has 17 residues. Per germline, CDR1 SGHAT and CDR2 FQNNGV. V trimming: 7 bases; J trimming: 2 bases; junction bases outside the gene matches: 10. The CDR3 region has the DNA TGTGCCAGCAACCAGAAGGATAGCGGGAGGGCCTACAATGAGCAGTTCTTC. Its protein product is CASNQKDSGRAYNEQFF. The variable domain in full, with the rest retrieved from reference TRBV11-2 and TRBJ2-1, is EAGVAQSPRYKIIEKRQSVAFWCNPISGHATLYWYQQILGQGPKLLIQFQNNGVVDDSQLPKDRFSAERLKGVDSTLKIQPAKLEDSAVYLCASNQKDSGRAYNEQFFGPGTRLTVL.

As for this clonotype: Mismatch with germline at one junction end may stem from a read error. This rearrangement joins TRBV12-3 or TRBV12-4 to TRBJ2-4, with 12 bases identical to TRBD2. The closer fit of TRBJ2-7 to the DNA end suggests the J call may be wrong. The CDR3 extends over 15 amino acids. This chain's CDR3 is CAGSPGTSGRYEQYF. The DNA of the CDR3 is TGTGCCGGCAGCCCCGGGACTAGCGGGCGCTACGAGCAGTACTTC.

This sequence joins TRBV15 and TRBJ1-4, with 9 bases identical to TRBD1. The CDR3 extends over 16 amino acids. The trim removed 1 base at V and 0 bases at J, leaving 0 bases unmatched. Per germline, CDR1 LNHNV and CDR2 YYDKDF (reference sequence). The CDR3 DNA follows: TGTGCCACCAGCAGAGGACAGGGGGCAACTAATGAAAAACTGTTTTTT. Encoded protein: CATSRGQGATNEKLFF.